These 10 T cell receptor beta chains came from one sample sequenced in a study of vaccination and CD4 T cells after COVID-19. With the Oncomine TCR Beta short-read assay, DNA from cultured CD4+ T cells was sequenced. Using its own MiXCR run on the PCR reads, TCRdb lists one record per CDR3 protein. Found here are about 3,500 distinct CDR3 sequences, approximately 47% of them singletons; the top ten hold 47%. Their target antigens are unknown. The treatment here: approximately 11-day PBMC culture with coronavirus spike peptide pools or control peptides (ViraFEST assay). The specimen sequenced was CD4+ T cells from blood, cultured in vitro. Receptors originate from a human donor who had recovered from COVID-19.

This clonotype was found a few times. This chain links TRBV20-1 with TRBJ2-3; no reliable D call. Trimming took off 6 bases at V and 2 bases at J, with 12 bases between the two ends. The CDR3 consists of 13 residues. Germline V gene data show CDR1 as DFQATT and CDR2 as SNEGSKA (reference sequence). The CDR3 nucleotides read TGCAGTGCCAGCGATACTGTCACAGATACGCAGTATTTT. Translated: CSASDTVTDTQYF.

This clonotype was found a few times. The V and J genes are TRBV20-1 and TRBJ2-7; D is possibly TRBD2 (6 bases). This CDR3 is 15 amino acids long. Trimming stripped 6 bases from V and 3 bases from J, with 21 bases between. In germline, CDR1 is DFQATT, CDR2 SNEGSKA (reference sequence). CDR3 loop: CSASDKEGRLYEQYF. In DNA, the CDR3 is TGCAGTGCGTCGGATAAAGAGGGGAGGCTCTACGAGCAGTACTTC.

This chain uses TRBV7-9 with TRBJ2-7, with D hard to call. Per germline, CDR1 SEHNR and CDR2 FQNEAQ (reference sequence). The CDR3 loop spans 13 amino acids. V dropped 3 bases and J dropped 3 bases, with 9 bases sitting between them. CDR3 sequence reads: CASSLAGYYEQYF. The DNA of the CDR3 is TGTGCCAGCAGCTTGGCAGGCTACTACGAGCAGTACTTC.

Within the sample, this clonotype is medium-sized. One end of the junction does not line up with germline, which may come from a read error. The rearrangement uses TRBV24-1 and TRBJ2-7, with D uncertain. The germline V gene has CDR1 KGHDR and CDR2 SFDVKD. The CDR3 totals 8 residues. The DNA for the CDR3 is TGTGCCACCAGTGAGAGTAGCTTC. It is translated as CATSESSF.

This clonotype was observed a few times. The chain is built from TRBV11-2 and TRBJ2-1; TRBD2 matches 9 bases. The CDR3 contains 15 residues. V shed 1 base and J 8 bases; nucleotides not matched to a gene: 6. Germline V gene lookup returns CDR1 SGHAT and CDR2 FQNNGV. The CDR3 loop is CASSLGGSGGDEQFF. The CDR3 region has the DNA TGTGCCAGCAGCTTAGGTGGTAGCGGGGGTGATGAGCAGTTCTTC.

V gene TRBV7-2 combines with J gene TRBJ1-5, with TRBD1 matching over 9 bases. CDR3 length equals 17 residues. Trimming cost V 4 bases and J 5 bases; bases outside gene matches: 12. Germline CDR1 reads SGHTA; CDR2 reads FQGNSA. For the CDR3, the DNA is TGTGCCAGCAGCTCGTCGCCCTGGGACAGGGTCTATCAGCCCCAGCATTTT. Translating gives CASSSSPWDRVYQPQHF.

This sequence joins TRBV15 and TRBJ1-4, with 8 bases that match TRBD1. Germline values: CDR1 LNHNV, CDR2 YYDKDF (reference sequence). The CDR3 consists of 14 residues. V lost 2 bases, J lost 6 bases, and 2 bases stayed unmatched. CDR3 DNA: TGTGCCACCAGCAGACCGACAGGGGATGAAAAACTGTTTTTT. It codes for CATSRPTGDEKLFF.

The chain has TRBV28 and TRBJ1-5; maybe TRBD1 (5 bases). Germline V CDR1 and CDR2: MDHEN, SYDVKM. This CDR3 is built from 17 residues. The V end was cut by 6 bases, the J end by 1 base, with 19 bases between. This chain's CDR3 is CASSFRGTGKSNQPQHF. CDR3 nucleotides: TGTGCCAGCAGCTTCCGGGGCACTGGGAAGAGCAATCAGCCCCAGCATTTT.

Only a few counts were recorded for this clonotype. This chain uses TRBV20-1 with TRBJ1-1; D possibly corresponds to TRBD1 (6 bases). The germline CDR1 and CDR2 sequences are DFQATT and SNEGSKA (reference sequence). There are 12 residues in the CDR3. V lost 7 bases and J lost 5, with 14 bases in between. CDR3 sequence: CSVYREVTEAFF. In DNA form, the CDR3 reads TGCAGTGTATACAGGGAAGTTACTGAAGCTTTCTTT.

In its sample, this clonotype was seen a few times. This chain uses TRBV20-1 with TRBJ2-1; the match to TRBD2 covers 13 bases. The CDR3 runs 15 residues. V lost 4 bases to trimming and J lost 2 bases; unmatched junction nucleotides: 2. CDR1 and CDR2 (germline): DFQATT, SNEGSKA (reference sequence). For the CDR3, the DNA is TGCAGTGCTACCGGGACTAGCGGGACCTACAATGAGCAGTTCTTC. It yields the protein CSATGTSGTYNEQFF.